The clone carrying this T cell receptor (beta chain) was picked up a small number of times. No antigen is known for it. The data were taken from a study of OX40 agonist ivuxolimab in advanced cancers. Study background: The treatment was a fully human IgG2 OX40 agonist, ivuxolimab. Study-wide results and limits: Some patients who did not respond also had low normalized T-cell clonal expansion.

After removal of 5 bases from V and 9 bases from J, the junction contained 11 bases not matched to a gene. From germline, CDR1 is SGHRS and CDR2 YFSETQ. The CDR3 is 14 amino acids. TCRdb's table, derived via immunoSEQ multiplex PCR, lists solely in-frame clones and lacks some. The repertoire consists of around 68,000 clones, with just over 85% occurring once and the leading ten covering about 1%. The sequence derives from an adult with an advanced solid tumor such as melanoma, head and neck, liver or kidney cancer. V usage is TRBV5-1 and J usage is TRBJ2-3, with 8 bases that match TRBD1. This specimen was CD4+ or CD8+ T cells sorted from blood, taken in a trial of the OX40 agonist ivuxolimab. The CDR3 bases are TGCGCCAGCAGTCCAGGACAGGGAAGTACCACGCAGTATTTT. Translating it yields CASSPGQGSTTQYF.